Listed below are T cell receptor beta chains from one sample, sequenced in a study of T cells in Graves' hyperthyroidism and ophthalmopathy. TCRdb called the multiplex PCR reads again in MiXCR, with one record for every CDR3 protein. The sample shows a few hundred thousand distinct CDR3 sequences, 12% to 15% of them seen only once. What was sequenced was blood. These receptors originate from a middle-aged woman with Graves' hyperthyroidism. Both conserved end residues are part of each CDR3. A D gene is named only where the DNA matches it firmly. Only some rows state a clone size, as once, few, many or a class for expanded clones.

len	d_gene	v_gene	j_gene	abundance	CDR3aa	CDR3nt
18	TRBD1	TRBV6-4	TRBJ2-7	NA	CASSYGGQGTTISYEQYF	TGTGCCAGCAGTTACGGTGGACAGGGAACGACTATCTCCTACGAGCAGTACTTC
15	TRBD1	TRBV5-1	TRBJ1-2	NA	CASSSGQARNYGYTF	TGCGCCAGCAGCTCCGGACAGGCCCGAAACTATGGCTACACCTTC
13	NA	TRBV28	TRBJ2-1	many	CASSYRRSGEQFF	TGTGCCAGCAGTTACAGGAGGTCGGGTGAGCAGTTCTTC
14	TRBD1	TRBV18	TRBJ1-2	few	CASSEDRTGYGYTF	TGTGCCAGCTCAGAGGACAGGACCGGCTATGGCTACACCTTC
15	NA	TRBV5-5	TRBJ2-2	NA	CASSLEELNTGELFF	TGTGCCAGCAGCTTGGAGGAATTGAACACCGGGGAGCTGTTTTTT
11	NA	TRBV7-9	TRBJ2-5	many	CASSLWETQYF	TGTGCCAGCAGCTTATGGGAGACCCAGTACTTC
14	NA	TRBV7-9	TRBJ1-1	few	CASSLGPQDTEAFF	TGTGCCAGCAGCTTGGGCCCTCAGGACACTGAAGCTTTCTTT
15	NA	TRBV6-1	TRBJ1-1	many	CASSDMWQGTTEAFF	TGTGCCAGCAGTGATATGTGGCAGGGGACCACTGAAGCTTTCTTT
15	NA	TRBV20-1	TRBJ2-6	NA	CSAPGHLSGANVLTF	TGCAGTGCTCCGGGACACCTCTCTGGGGCCAACGTCCTGACTTTC
15	NA	TRBV2	TRBJ2-3	many	CASSEFRGGADTQYF	TGTGCCAGCAGTGAATTCAGGGGGGGAGCAGATACGCAGTATTTT
16	NA	TRBV7-9	TRBJ2-3	many	CASSLGAAGSTDTQYF	TGTGCCAGCAGCTTAGGGGCCGCGGGTAGCACAGATACGCAGTATTTT